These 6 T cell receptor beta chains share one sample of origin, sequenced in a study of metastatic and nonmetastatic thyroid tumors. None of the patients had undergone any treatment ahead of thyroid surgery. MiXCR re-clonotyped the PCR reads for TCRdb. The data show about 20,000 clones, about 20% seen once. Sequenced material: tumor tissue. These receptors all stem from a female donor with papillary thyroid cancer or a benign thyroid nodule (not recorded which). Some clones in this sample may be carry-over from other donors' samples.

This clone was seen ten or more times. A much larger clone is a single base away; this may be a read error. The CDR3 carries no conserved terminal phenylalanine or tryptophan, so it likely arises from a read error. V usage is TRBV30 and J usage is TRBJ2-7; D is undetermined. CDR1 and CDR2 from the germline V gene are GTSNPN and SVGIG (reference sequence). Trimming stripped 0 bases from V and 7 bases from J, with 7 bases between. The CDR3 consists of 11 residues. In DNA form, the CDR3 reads TGTGCCTGGAGTGTACAGAGGGAGCAGTACTCC. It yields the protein CAWSVQREQYS.

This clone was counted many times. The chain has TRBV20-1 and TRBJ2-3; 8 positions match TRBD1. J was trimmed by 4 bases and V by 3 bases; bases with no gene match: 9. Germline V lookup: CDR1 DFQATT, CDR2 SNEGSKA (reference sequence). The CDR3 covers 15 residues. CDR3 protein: CSASPRDRFPDTQYF. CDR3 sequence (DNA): TGCAGTGCTAGCCCCCGGGACAGGTTCCCAGATACGCAGTATTTT.

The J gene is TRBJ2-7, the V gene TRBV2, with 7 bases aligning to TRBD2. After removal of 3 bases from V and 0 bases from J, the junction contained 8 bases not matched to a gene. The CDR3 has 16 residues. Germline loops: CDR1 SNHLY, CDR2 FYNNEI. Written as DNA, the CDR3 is TGTGCCAGCAGTGATGTCAAGACTAGCAGCTCCTACGAGCAGTACTTC. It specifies CASSDVKTSSSYEQYF.

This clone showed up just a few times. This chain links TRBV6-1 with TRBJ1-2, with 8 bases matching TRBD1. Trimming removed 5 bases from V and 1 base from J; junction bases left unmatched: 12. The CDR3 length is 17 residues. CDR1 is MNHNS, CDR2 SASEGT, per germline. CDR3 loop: CASSPQTGATFNYGYTF. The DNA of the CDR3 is TGTGCCAGCAGTCCCCAGACAGGGGCTACGTTTAACTATGGCTACACCTTC.

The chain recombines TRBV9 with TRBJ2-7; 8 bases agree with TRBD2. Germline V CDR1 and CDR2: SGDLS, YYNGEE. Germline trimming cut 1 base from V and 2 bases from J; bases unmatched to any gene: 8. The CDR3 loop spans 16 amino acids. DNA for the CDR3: TGTGCCAGCAGCGTAAACGGGGGGGAGAACCCCTACGAGCAGTACTTC. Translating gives CASSVNGGENPYEQYF.

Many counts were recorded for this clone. CDR3 sequence: CASSQATGGGSNEKLFF. The DNA of the CDR3 is TGTGCCAGCAGCCAAGCCACAGGGGGCGGCAGCAATGAAAAACTGTTTTTT. The chain carries TRBV4-2 and TRBJ1-4, with 9 bases identical to TRBD1. The CDR3 extends over 17 amino acids. In germline, CDR1 is LGHNA, CDR2 YNFKEQ. The J segment lost 5 bases and the V segment lost 1 base, leaving 8 bases of the junction unmatched.